The sequence of this TCR beta chain was determined in a study of cytomegalovirus exposure and HLA in healthy donors. Study at large: Across some 400 genotyped donors, around 82% landed in the Caucasian-associated ancestry cluster.

Study-level findings and limits: As immune exposure information, only CMV serostatus was available.

This clone showed up just a few times. The antigen is unknown. In the PCR, 60 Vbeta and 13 Jbeta primers were used. Using immunoSEQ multiplex PCR, the repertoire was profiled, and TCRdb retains in-frame clones only, with some absent. Of hundreds of thousands of clones listed, roughly 80% were seen once; the top ten hold 2.5% to 3%. The source is a man younger than 45 in good health and CMV-seronegative. Material for sequencing was PBMCs.

CDR3: CASSISRGAEAFF. DNA for the CDR3: TGTGCCAGTAGTATCAGCAGGGGCGCTGAAGCTTTCTTT. The chain couples TRBV19 to TRBJ1-1, with D perhaps TRBD1 (6 bases). Trimming removed 3 bases at V and 6 bases at J, with 11 bases between. Per the germline V gene, CDR1 is LNHDA and CDR2 is SQIVND (reference sequence). The CDR3 is 13 amino acids.